This is a list of T cell receptor beta chains from one sample in a study of blood T cell repertoires in COVID-19. Data came from immunoSEQ multiplex PCR; TCRdb stores just in-frame clones and leaves some out. The repertoire holds about 210,000 clones, with around 88% as singletons. Source material: peripheral blood. The receptors here all came from a man aged 45 to 65 with active or convalescent COVID-19. Both conserved end residues are part of each CDR3. A D gene is named only where the DNA matches it firmly. Clone size appears in some rows only: once, few, many, or a class for an expanded clone.

>.|16|.|TRBJ1-3|TRBV7-2
TGTGCCAGCAGCTCGCAGGTCGTGCACTCTGGAAACACCATATATTTT
CASSSQVVHSGNTIYF
>.|13|.|TRBJ2-2|TRBV11-3
TGTGCCAGCAGCCCTACAGGGACCGGGGAGCTGTTTTTT
CASSPTGTGELFF
>.|15|TRBD2|TRBJ2-1|TRBV28
TGTGCCAGCAGTTTTCCGACTAGCGGGAGGACAAAGCAGTTCTTC
CASSFPTSGRTKQFF
>.|11|.|TRBJ1-1|TRBV20-1
TGCAGTGGGGGCCTTAGCACTGAAGCTTTCTTT
CSGGLSTEAFF
>.|14|TRBD1|TRBJ1-2|TRBV9
TGTGCCAGCAGCCCGGGACAGGGCGTAGATGGCTACACCTTC
CASSPGQGVDGYTF
>.|14|.|TRBJ2-1|TRBV5-1
TGCGCCAGCAGCTTGGGTGTGCAGGGCAATGAGCAGTTCTTC
CASSLGVQGNEQFF
>.|15|TRBD1|TRBJ1-2|TRBV5-1
TGCGCCAGCAGCCCCGAGACAGGGGGAGGCTATGGCTACACCTTC
CASSPETGGGYGYTF
>.|16|.|TRBJ2-1|TRBV25-1
TGTGCCAGCATGGGGTTAGCGGGACAGGGTTACAATGAGCAGTTCTTC
CASMGLAGQGYNEQFF
>.|14|.|TRBJ1-5|TRBV9
TGTGCCAGCAGCGTAGGAGCCAGCAATCAGCCCCAGCATTTT
CASSVGASNQPQHF
>.|14|TRBD2|TRBJ2-7|TRBV2
TGTGCCAGCAGTGAAGCGGGAGGGTCCTACGAGCAGTACTTC
CASSEAGGSYEQYF
>.|12|.|TRBJ2-7|TRBV30
TGTGCCTGGACAGGGGATTTCTACGAGCAGTACTTC
CAWTGDFYEQYF
>.|13|TRBD1|TRBJ1-2|TRBV6-6
TGTGCCAGCAGTTACCGGGACAGGGATGGCTACACCTTC
CASSYRDRDGYTF
>.|16|TRBD1|TRBJ2-5|TRBV2
TGTGCCAGCAGTGAAGGGACAGGGGCGTACCAAGAGACCCAGTACTTC
CASSEGTGAYQETQYF
>few|15|TRBD2|TRBJ2-3|TRBV5-5
TGTGCCAGCAGCTTGACTAGCGGATACACAGATACGCAGTATTTT
CASSLTSGYTDTQYF
>once|12|TRBD1|TRBJ1-1|TRBV28
TGTGGCTCAGGGGGATGGAACACTGAAGCTTTCTTT
CGSGGWNTEAFF
>.|16|TRBD2|TRBJ2-7|TRBV10-3
TGTGCCATCAGTGGGGGACTAGCGGGTCCCTCCTACGAGCAGTACTTC
CAISGGLAGPSYEQYF
>few|13|.|TRBJ1-1|TRBV5-1
TGCGCCAGCAGCCAGACCCGGGGCACTGAAGCTTTCTTT
CASSQTRGTEAFF
>.|14|TRBD1|TRBJ2-1|TRBV6-6
TGTGCCAGCAGTACAGACAGGGGGGACAATGAGCAGTTCTTC
CASSTDRGDNEQFF
>many|13|.|TRBJ1-2|TRBV20-1
TGCAGTGCTAGTCCGGAGGCCTTGAGGGGCTACACCTTC
CSASPEALRGYTF
>.|14|.|TRBJ2-7|TRBV27
TGTGCCAGCAGTTTAGACTCCATTACCTACGAGCAGTACTTC
CASSLDSITYEQYF
>.|16|.|TRBJ1-3|TRBV5-1
TGCGCCAGCAGCTCTGGGGGGTCAGACTCTGGAAACACCATATATTTT
CASSSGGSDSGNTIYF
>once|17|.|TRBJ1-5|TRBV4-1
TGCGCCAGCAGCCAAGCCCCCCCCGGGGGTGGCAATCAGCCCCAGCATTTT
CASSQAPPGGGNQPQHF
>.|14|.|TRBJ2-7|TRBV28
TGTGCCAGCAGTCCTAGCAGGGGTTTTGCCGAGCAGTACTTC
CASSPSRGFAEQYF
>.|14|TRBD1|TRBJ1-1|TRBV30
TGTGCCTGGAGACCGGGACAGGGGAACACTGAAGCTTTCTTT
CAWRPGQGNTEAFF
>few|15|TRBD1|TRBJ2-7|TRBV19
TGTGCCAGTAGTATTTTGACAGGGGGCTTCTACGAGCAGTACTTC
CASSILTGGFYEQYF
>.|15|.|TRBJ2-1|TRBV10-3
TGTGCCATCAGAGCTCAACAGGGCCTATACAATGAGCAGTTCTTC
CAIRAQQGLYNEQFF
>.|13|TRBD1|TRBJ1-1|TRBV6-5
TGTGCCAGCGGACAGGGTATGAACACTGAAGCTTTCTTT
CASGQGMNTEAFF
>.|11|.|TRBJ2-3|TRBV21-1
TGTGCCAGCTCCCCTTGGGCGAATCAGTATTTT
CASSPWANQYF
>.|14|TRBD1|TRBJ1-3|TRBV5-1
TGCGCCAGCACACAGGGGTCCTCTGGAAACACCATATATTTT
CASTQGSSGNTIYF
>.|13|.|TRBJ1-2|TRBV5-1
TGCGCCAGCAGCTTGGCAGGGGACATAGGCTACACCTTC
CASSLAGDIGYTF
>.|15|TRBD1|TRBJ1-2|TRBV6-5
TGTGCCAGCAGTTTCGCTCAGTCCGGGACAGGACGCTACACCTTC
CASSFAQSGTGRYTF
>.|13|.|TRBJ2-7|TRBV24-1
TGTGCCACCAGTGATTTTGCTACTAACGAGCAGTACTTC
CATSDFATNEQYF
>.|15|TRBD2|TRBJ2-2|TRBV11-2
TGTGCCAGCAGCCCCGGGACTATCAACACCGGGGAGCTGTTTTTT
CASSPGTINTGELFF
>.|14|.|TRBJ1-2|TRBV11-2
TGTGCCAGCAGCAAGGGACTGACTTCGTATGGCTACACCTTC
CASSKGLTSYGYTF
>.|13|.|TRBJ2-7|TRBV19
TGTGCCAGTAGTATGTCCTTCTCCTACGAGCAGTACTTC
CASSMSFSYEQYF
>.|12|.|TRBJ1-2|TRBV5-6
TGTGCCAGTAAGACAGGAGCTTATGGCTACACCTTC
CASKTGAYGYTF
>.|14|.|TRBJ2-1|TRBV5-1
TGCGCCATCTCACAGGCAGGGTCGAGTAATGAGCAGTTCTTC
CAISQAGSSNEQFF
>.|16|TRBD2|TRBJ2-7|TRBV2
TGTGCCAGCAGTGAAATAGGACTAGCGGGAGGAGACGAGCAGTACTTC
CASSEIGLAGGDEQYF
>.|15|.|TRBJ2-5|TRBV4-1
TGCGCCAGCAGCCGGTACGGGAACGGCCAAGAGACCCAGTACTTC
CASSRYGNGQETQYF
>.|16|TRBD2|TRBJ2-1|TRBV11-2
TGTGCCAGCAGTCCAGGCGGTAGCGGGACCTACAATGAGCAGTTCTTC
CASSPGGSGTYNEQFF
>.|15|.|TRBJ1-1|TRBV5-1
TGCGCCAGCAGCCCTACAGGGTTCGGAACCACTGAAGCTTTCTTT
CASSPTGFGTTEAFF
>once|12|.|TRBJ1-5|TRBV12-3/TRBV12-4
TGTGCCAGCAGTCTGAGGAATCAGCCCCAGCATTTT
CASSLRNQPQHF
>.|13|.|TRBJ1-2|TRBV24-1
TGTGCCACCACCTCAGTCGGGGACTATGGCTACACCTTC
CATTSVGDYGYTF
>.|16|.|TRBJ1-1|TRBV5-1
TGCGCCAGCAGCTTATCCTCCTGGACAGTGAACACTGAAGCTTTCTTT
CASSLSSWTVNTEAFF
>few|15|TRBD1|TRBJ1-2|TRBV5-5
TGTGCCAGCAGCTTGATGGACAGGGCCAACTATGGCTACACCTTC
CASSLMDRANYGYTF
>.|16|.|TRBJ1-4|TRBV5-8
TGTGCCAGCAGCTTGGATTACAGGGAGAGGACCGAAAAACTGTTTTTT
CASSLDYRERTEKLFF
>.|14|TRBD1|TRBJ1-6|TRBV2
TGTGCCAGCAATGAGCAGGGGGAAAATTCACCCCTCCACTTT
CASNEQGENSPLHF
>.|17|TRBD2|TRBJ2-2|TRBV5-1
TGCGCCAGCAGCCTGGGACTAGCGGGAGTCAACACCGGGGAGCTGTTTTTT
CASSLGLAGVNTGELFF